This is a list of T cell receptor beta chains from one sample in a study of cytomegalovirus exposure and HLA in healthy donors. Produced via immunoSEQ multiplex PCR; TCRdb's table is partial and in-frame only. The table lists 120,000 or so clones, over 70% of them singletons. Input material: PBMCs. All receptors derive from a woman between 50 and 59 years old in good health and CMV-seronegative. CDR3s include the opening cysteine and the closing phenylalanine or tryptophan. A D gene is named only where the DNA matches it firmly. Only some rows state a clone size, as once, few, many or a class for expanded clones.

D gene	clone size	V gene	J gene	CDR3 DNA	CDR3 protein
TRBD2	NA	TRBV9	TRBJ2-7	TGTGCCAGCAGCGTAGAACCGGGAGGACCCTACGAGCAGTACTTC	CASSVEPGGPYEQYF
NA	NA	TRBV14	TRBJ1-1	TGTGCCAGCAGCCCGGACAGATATGAAGCTTTCTTT	CASSPDRYEAFF
NA	many	TRBV14	TRBJ2-1	TGTGCCAGCAGCCCCTCAAGTAGCATGCTGCGCAATGAGCAGTTCTTC	CASSPSSSMLRNEQFF
NA	NA	TRBV6-1	TRBJ2-3	TGTGCCAGCAGTGTGACTGCAGATACGCAGTATTTT	CASSVTADTQYF
NA	NA	TRBV28	TRBJ2-2	TGTGCCAGCAGTTCAGTACAGGGAAGATTAGGAACCGGGGAGCTGTTTTTT	CASSSVQGRLGTGELFF
TRBD2	NA	TRBV29-1	TRBJ2-2	TGCAGCGTTGAAAAACTAGCGGGGGGGGAGCTGTTTTTT	CSVEKLAGGELFF
NA	NA	TRBV19	TRBJ1-1	TGTGCCAGTAGACTGCCGGGTTTGAACACTGAAGCTTTCTTT	CASRLPGLNTEAFF
NA	once	TRBV18	TRBJ2-2	TGTGCCAGCTCACCGGGGGGAAGTCACGGGGAGCTGTTTTTT	CASSPGGSHGELFF
TRBD1	few	TRBV6-5	TRBJ1-6	TGTGCCAGCAGTTACTCCGGGACAGGGGGTTCACCCCTCCACTTT	CASSYSGTGGSPLHF
TRBD1	NA	TRBV30	TRBJ1-3	TGTGCCTGGAGTGTACGCAGGGGGCCTGGAAACACCATATATTTT	CAWSVRRGPGNTIYF
TRBD2	NA	TRBV30	TRBJ2-1	TGTGCCTGGAGTGTACGGCGGGAGGGCAAGTTCTTC	CAWSVRREGKFF
TRBD1	NA	TRBV25-1	TRBJ1-4	TGTGCCAGCAGTGCCCAACCGGGACAGGGGGATGAAAAACTGTTTTTT	CASSAQPGQGDEKLFF
TRBD2	NA	TRBV9	TRBJ2-7	TGTGCCAGCAACTTAGAGGGACTAGAGCACAACGAGCAGTACTTC	CASNLEGLEHNEQYF
NA	NA	TRBV28	TRBJ2-5	TGTGCCAGCAGTTTTTCTAGGGGTTCGGAGACCCAGTACTTC	CASSFSRGSETQYF
TRBD1	few	TRBV7-2	TRBJ1-6	TGTGCCAGCAGCTCAAACAGGGGTGGCAATTCACCCCTCCACTTT	CASSSNRGGNSPLHF
TRBD2	NA	TRBV7-7	TRBJ2-3	TGTGCCAGCAGCCCTAGCGGGATCAGCACAGATACGCAGTATTTT	CASSPSGISTDTQYF
NA	NA	TRBV7-9	TRBJ2-6	TGTTCCAGCAGTATCCCTTCAGGAACCTCTGGGGCCAACGTCCTGACTTTC	CSSSIPSGTSGANVLTF
TRBD2	NA	TRBV29-1	TRBJ2-1	TGCAGCTATTACGGGACTAGCTCCTACAATGAGCAGTTCTTC	CSYYGTSSYNEQFF
NA	NA	TRBV4-1	TRBJ1-2	TGCGCCAGCAGCCAGCCACCCTGGGCCACTAACTATGGCTACACCTTC	CASSQPPWATNYGYTF
NA	NA	TRBV28	TRBJ1-4	TGTGCCAGCAGTTTATCAGCGGGAGGATATGAAAAACTGTTTTTT	CASSLSAGGYEKLFF
NA	NA	TRBV19	TRBJ2-2	TGTGCCAGTAGTAGTCGTGCGAACACCGGGGAGCTGTTTTTT	CASSSRANTGELFF
NA	once	TRBV7-9	TRBJ2-3	TGTGCCAGCAGCCATACAGGAGAAGGCACAGATACGCAGTATTTT	CASSHTGEGTDTQYF
TRBD2	NA	TRBV29-1	TRBJ2-5	TGCAGCGTTGTCCCGAGCGGGAGCGGGGAGACCCAGTACTTC	CSVVPSGSGETQYF
TRBD1	once	TRBV28	TRBJ2-3	TGTGCCAGCGGACAGGGAGAGTACACAGATACGCAGTATTTT	CASGQGEYTDTQYF
TRBD1	NA	TRBV2	TRBJ2-7	TGTGCCAGCTGTGAAAGACAGGGAGTTAACTACGAGCAGTACTTC	CASCERQGVNYEQYF
TRBD1	NA	TRBV4-2	TRBJ1-5	TGTGCCAGCAGCCCAGATCCCCCGGGACAGGGGGCCCTCTGGGGCAATCAGCCCCAGCATTTT	CASSPDPPGQGALWGNQPQHF
NA	NA	TRBV6-1	TRBJ1-1	TGTGCCAGCAGTGAACACTACTTGAACACTGAAGCTTTCTTT	CASSEHYLNTEAFF
NA	NA	TRBV6-5	TRBJ1-5	TGTGCCAGCAATAAGCCCCAGCATTTT	CASNKPQHF
NA	NA	TRBV7-9	TRBJ2-1	TGTGCCAGCAGTGCGGGGCTCACTAATGAGCAGTTCTTC	CASSAGLTNEQFF
TRBD1	NA	TRBV5-1	TRBJ2-2	TGCGCCAGCAGCTTGGCCGACAGGGCGGTCACCGGGGAGCTGTTTTTT	CASSLADRAVTGELFF
TRBD2	NA	TRBV5-1	TRBJ2-3	TGCGCCAGCAGCTTGATAGCTAGCGGGAGGTTGACAGATACGCAGTATTTT	CASSLIASGRLTDTQYF
NA	NA	TRBV23-1	TRBJ2-7	TGCGCCAGCAGTCAATCAGACGGGGATTCATCGGGCGAGCAGTACTTC	CASSQSDGDSSGEQYF
NA	few	TRBV28	TRBJ1-5	TGTGCCAGCACTGAGAAGGGGCAGCCCCAGCATTTT	CASTEKGQPQHF
NA	NA	TRBV5-4	TRBJ2-5	TGTGCCAGCAGCCAGACAGTACAAGAGACCCAGTACTTC	CASSQTVQETQYF
TRBD1	NA	TRBV19	TRBJ1-5	TGTGCCAGTAGCCCCGGAGGCAGGGGGTCCAATCAGCCCCAGCATTTT	CASSPGGRGSNQPQHF
NA	NA	TRBV28	TRBJ1-1	TGTGCCAGCACCCCCCGCGGGCCGCGTCAAGCTTTCTTT	CASTPRGPRQAFF
TRBD1	once	TRBV7-3	TRBJ1-1	TGTGCCAGCAGTCAGGGGGCTAACACTGAAGCTTTCTTT	CASSQGANTEAFF
TRBD1	NA	TRBV7-2	TRBJ1-1	TGTGCCAGCAGAACAGGGGGAAACACTGAAGCTTTCTTT	CASRTGGNTEAFF
NA	few	TRBV9	TRBJ1-5	TGTGCCAGCAGCGAGGCGCATGACAGGAGCAATCAGCCCCAGCATTTT	CASSEAHDRSNQPQHF
TRBD2	few	TRBV11-3	TRBJ2-3	TGTGCCAGCAGCTTAGTGGGAGGGACAGATACGCAGTATTTT	CASSLVGGTDTQYF
NA	NA	TRBV6-6	TRBJ1-1	TGTGCCAGCAACCCTATCCTGAGGACAAGGGGCACTGAAGCTTTCTTT	CASNPILRTRGTEAFF
NA	NA	TRBV28	TRBJ2-5	TGTGCCAGCAGTTTGATCCCCGCCGAGAGGACCCAGTACTTC	CASSLIPAERTQYF
TRBD1	NA	TRBV30	TRBJ1-4	TGTGCCTGGAGTGTCAGAGGGGGCATCAATGAAAAACTGTTTTTT	CAWSVRGGINEKLFF
NA	once	TRBV29-1	TRBJ1-1	TGCAGCGTTTGTCCCACGGGGACTGAAGCTTTCTTT	CSVCPTGTEAFF
NA	NA	TRBV5-1	TRBJ2-7	TGCGCCAGCAGAATTGGGGGAGTACGGGGACAATACGAGCAGTACTTC	CASRIGGVRGQYEQYF
TRBD1	NA	TRBV28	TRBJ1-5	TGTGCCAGCAAACCCCCACAGGGGGTGAAGCCCCAGCATTTT	CASKPPQGVKPQHF